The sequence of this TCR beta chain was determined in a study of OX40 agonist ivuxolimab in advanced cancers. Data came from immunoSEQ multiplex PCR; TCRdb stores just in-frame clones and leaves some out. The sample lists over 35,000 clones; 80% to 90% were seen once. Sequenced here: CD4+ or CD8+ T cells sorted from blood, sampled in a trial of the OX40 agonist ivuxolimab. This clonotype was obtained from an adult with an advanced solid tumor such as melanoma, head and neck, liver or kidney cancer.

The CDR3 reads CASLQGISYEQYF. The CDR3 coding sequence is TGTGCCAGCCTGCAGGGTATCTCCTACGAGCAGTACTTC. The gene calls are TRBV6-6 and TRBJ2-7, with D possibly TRBD1 on 5 matching bases. Germline V lookup: CDR1 MNHNY, CDR2 SVGAGI (reference sequence). This CDR3 is built from 13 residues. Trimming shortened V by 8 bases and J by 0 bases, and 11 bases separated the two germline ends.